The sequence of this TCR beta chain was determined in a study of shared clonotypes between healthy human individuals. Overall study context: Aged 18 to 49, the donors were a couple of women and a few men.

Measured with immunoSEQ multiplex PCR; TCRdb has only the in-frame clones, and not every one. The table records around 530,000 clones, around three quarters of them present only once. The CDR3 consists of 15 residues. Trimming removed 3 bases from V and 3 bases from J; junction bases left unmatched: 9. Germline V gives CDR1 SGDLS, CDR2 YYNGEE. Sequenced input: PBMCs. This receptor was obtained from a middle-aged woman in good health. Some clones in this sample may be carry-over from other donors' samples. V gene TRBV9 combines with J gene TRBJ2-7, with 7 bases lining up with TRBD2. DNA of the CDR3: TGTGCCAGCAGCGGGGGACTGGCGGGAGTCTACGAGCAGTACTTC. Translated, it gives CASSGGLAGVYEQYF. Complete variable domain (other parts from reference TRBV9 and TRBJ2-7): DSGVTQTPKHLITATGQRVTLRCSPRSGDLSVYWYQQSLDQGLQFLIQYYNGEERAKGNILERFSAQQFPDLHSELNLSSLELGDSALYFCASSGGLAGVYEQYFGPGTRLTVT.